A selection of T cell receptor beta chains follows, all from one sample in a study of long-term antiretroviral therapy in people with HIV. TCRdb's copy holds only in-frame clones and misses some; the assay was immunoSEQ multiplex PCR. Of about 23,000 clones in the sample, 81% were seen once. The sample in question was unsorted PBMCs, obtained 1.5 years after starting antiretroviral therapy. Every receptor here comes from a man under 40 with HIV. CDR3s include the opening cysteine and the closing phenylalanine or tryptophan. A D gene is named only where the DNA matches it firmly. Where a row states a size, it is once, few, many or the class of an expanded clone; other rows omit it.

size: once; D: NA; V: TRBV10-1; J: TRBJ2-3; DNA: TGCGCCAGGATACAGGTAATTAGCACAGATACGCAGTATTTT; CDR3: CARIQVISTDTQYF
size: NA; D: NA; V: TRBV6-5; J: TRBJ1-1; DNA: TGTGCCAGCAGTTACTACACTGAAGCTTTCTTT; CDR3: CASSYYTEAFF
size: NA; D: TRBD2; V: TRBV7-9; J: TRBJ2-3; DNA: TGTGCCAGCAGACTAGCGGCAGATACGCAGTATTTT; CDR3: CASRLAADTQYF
size: NA; D: NA; V: TRBV7-2; J: TRBJ2-7; DNA: TGTGCCAGCAGCTTATCCTCCTACGAGCAGTACTTC; CDR3: CASSLSSYEQYF
size: NA; D: NA; V: TRBV5-4; J: TRBJ2-3; DNA: TGTGCCAGCAGCCCCGAGGCAGGGAAGACAGATACGCAGTATTTT; CDR3: CASSPEAGKTDTQYF
size: NA; D: NA; V: TRBV14; J: TRBJ2-7; DNA: TGTGCCAGCAGCCAGGGGATTTACGAGCAGTACTTC; CDR3: CASSQGIYEQYF
size: NA; D: NA; V: TRBV5-6; J: TRBJ2-5; DNA: TGTGCCAGCGAGAGGGGTACCCAAGAGACCCAGTACTTC; CDR3: CASERGTQETQYF
size: NA; D: NA; V: TRBV27; J: TRBJ1-5; DNA: TGTGCCAGCAGTTATTTATCAGGGGGCAATCAGCCCCAGCATTTT; CDR3: CASSYLSGGNQPQHF
size: NA; D: NA; V: TRBV28; J: TRBJ2-2; DNA: TGTGCCAGCAGTCTCAGTCAGTACGGGGAGCTGTTTTTT; CDR3: CASSLSQYGELFF
size: NA; D: NA; V: TRBV6-1; J: TRBJ2-4; DNA: TGTGCCAGCAGTGAAAGTGGAAACATTCAGTACTTC; CDR3: CASSESGNIQYF
size: NA; D: NA; V: TRBV10-2; J: TRBJ2-7; DNA: TGCGCCAGCAGTGGTGGGGAAACAAGGCTTGACGAGCAGTACTTC; CDR3: CASSGGETRLDEQYF
size: NA; D: NA; V: TRBV4-3; J: TRBJ2-7; DNA: TGCGCCAGCAGCCAGACACAGGGTTCCTCCTACGAGCAGTACTTC; CDR3: CASSQTQGSSYEQYF
size: once; D: TRBD1; V: TRBV27; J: TRBJ2-1; DNA: TGTGCCAGCAGTCCCGGACAGGGGATCAAGTCGTACAATGAGCAGTTCTTC; CDR3: CASSPGQGIKSYNEQFF
size: NA; D: NA; V: TRBV27; J: TRBJ2-7; DNA: TGTGCCAGCAGCCAACGGACTCTCTCCTACGAGCAGTACTTC; CDR3: CASSQRTLSYEQYF
size: few; D: TRBD1; V: TRBV19; J: TRBJ2-5; DNA: TGTGCCAGTAGTATAAGCGGGACAGGGGAAGAGACCCAGTACTTC; CDR3: CASSISGTGEETQYF
size: NA; D: NA; V: TRBV2; J: TRBJ1-6; DNA: TGTGCCAGCACTCTATCCGGGACTCAAAATTCACCCCTCCACTTT; CDR3: CASTLSGTQNSPLHF